These 27 T cell receptor beta chains originate from one sample sequenced in a study of blood T cell repertoires in COVID-19. TCRdb's copy holds only in-frame clones and misses some; the assay was immunoSEQ multiplex PCR. The sample holds approximately 89,000 clones; 70% to 90% are singletons and the top ten take 4.5%. Sequencing was performed on peripheral blood. These receptors originate from a man between 70 and 80 years old with acute or convalescent COVID-19.

V and J are TRBV3-1 (or the pseudogene TRBV3-2) and TRBJ2-2; D is perhaps TRBD2 (5 bases). The V and J ends lost 7 bases and 2 bases respectively, with 14 bases between them. Germline V gene data show CDR1 as LGHDT and CDR2 as YNNKEL (reference sequence). There are 15 residues in the CDR3. CDR3 sequence reads: CASTPSPSNTGELFF. As DNA, the CDR3 is TGTGCCAGCACCCCAAGTCCTAGCAACACCGGGGAGCTGTTTTTT.

This clone was counted once. The chain couples TRBV19 to TRBJ2-1, with D maybe TRBD2 (6 bases). V was pared by 5 bases and J by 4 bases, with 12 bases between. Germline CDR1 and CDR2: LNHDA and SQIVND (reference sequence). The CDR3 has 14 amino acids. The CDR3 reads CASSSPGVYNEQFF. The CDR3 region has the DNA TGTGCCAGTAGTTCCCCGGGGGTGTACAATGAGCAGTTCTTC. The complete variable domain, with remaining parts taken from reference TRBV19 and TRBJ2-1, reads DGGITQSPKYLFRKEGQNVTLSCEQNLNHDAMYWYRQDPGQGLRLIYYSQIVNDFQKGDIAEGYSVSREKKESFPLTVTSAQKNPTAFYLCASSSPGVYNEQFFGPGTRLTVL.

The genes are TRBV3-1 (or the pseudogene TRBV3-2) and TRBJ1-6; 11 nucleotides align to TRBD1. This CDR3 has 16 residues. The ends lost 1 base at V and 6 bases at J; junction bases unmatched: 2. Germline lookup yields CDR1 LGHDT and CDR2 YNNKEL (reference sequence). CDR3 region: CASSQGTGGLNSPLHF. The CDR3 DNA is TGTGCCAGCAGCCAAGGGACAGGGGGCCTTAATTCACCCCTCCACTTT.

The chain employs TRBV5-1 and TRBJ1-4; D gene ambiguous. Germline V gives CDR1 SGHRS, CDR2 YFSETQ. This CDR3 comprises 13 residues. Trimming removed 0 bases at V and 4 bases at J, with 4 bases between. CDR3 DNA: TGCGCCAGCAGCTTGGCCGGTAATGAAAAACTGTTTTTT. This encodes CASSLAGNEKLFF.

The V and J genes are TRBV13 and TRBJ1-1; no reliable D call. Trimming cost V 1 base and J 4 bases, with 16 bases left between them. The CDR3 is 16 amino acids. Germline CDR1 PRHDT, CDR2 FYEKMQ (reference sequence). The CDR3 here is CASSLEYGRRGTEAFF. DNA of the CDR3: TGTGCCAGCAGCTTAGAGTATGGTCGGCGAGGCACTGAAGCTTTCTTT.

The rearrangement joins TRBV15 to TRBJ2-2; TRBD1 aligns across 10 bases. The CDR3 contains 14 residues. Trimming cost V 5 bases and J 3 bases; bases outside gene matches: 0. CDR1 is LNHNV and CDR2 is YYDKDF in the germline V gene (reference sequence). The CDR3 here is CATSGTGDTGELFF. Written as DNA, the CDR3 is TGTGCCACCAGCGGGACAGGGGACACCGGGGAGCTGTTTTTT.

This clone has just one count. The V and J genes are TRBV3-1 (or the pseudogene TRBV3-2) and TRBJ1-2; D possibly corresponds to TRBD1 (5 bases). Between the trimmed V and J ends, which lost 4 bases and 2 bases, there was a span of 8 bases. This CDR3 is built from 13 residues. Germline values: CDR1 LGHDT, CDR2 YNNKEL (reference sequence). The CDR3 nucleotides are TGTGCCAGCAGCCTTGGGGCCAACTATGGCTACACCTTC. Its protein product is CASSLGANYGYTF.

This chain uses TRBV5-4 with TRBJ2-6; tentative D call: TRBD1 (6 bases). Trimming pared 4 bases from V and 2 bases from J, leaving 10 bases between. Germline V gene sequence: CDR1 SGHNT, CDR2 YYREEE (reference sequence). The CDR3 sequence is 15 residues long. Here the CDR3 DNA reads TGTGCCAGCAGCCCCCGGGACACTGGGGCCAACGTCCTGACTTTC. This translates into CASSPRDTGANVLTF.

The chain employs TRBV7-2 and TRBJ2-3, with TRBD2 identical over 13 bases. Germline CDR1 reads SGHTA; CDR2 reads FQGNSA. Trimming at V came to 5 bases and at J to 6 bases, leaving 17 bases not matched to a gene. The CDR3 consists of 19 residues. CDR3 sequence: CASSLLPGTSGVRADTQYF. CDR3 nucleotide sequence: TGTGCCAGCAGCCTTCTCCCCGGGACTAGCGGGGTAAGAGCGGATACGCAGTATTTT.

The V and J genes are TRBV6-5 and TRBJ1-5, with 8 bases that match TRBD1. V dropped 6 bases and J dropped 5; count of bases not matched to a gene: 9. From germline, CDR1 is MNHEY and CDR2 SVGAGI. CDR3 length equals 15 residues. The CDR3 here is CASRSRTGNHQPQHF. The CDR3 nucleotides are TGTGCCAGCAGATCCCGGACAGGGAATCATCAGCCCCAGCATTTT.

This chain joins TRBV6-1 and TRBJ2-2; the D is unclear. Germline assignment: CDR1 MNHNS and CDR2 SASEGT. The CDR3 is 12 amino acids. Trimming pared 1 base from V and 7 bases from J, leaving 4 bases between. The CDR3 sequence is CASSEDIGELFF. As DNA, the CDR3 is TGTGCCAGCAGTGAAGACATCGGGGAGCTGTTTTTT.

This chain connects TRBV5-1 to TRBJ2-2; the D gene is possibly TRBD2 (6 bases). Trimming removed 6 bases at V and 4 bases at J, with 22 bases between. Germline V CDR1 and CDR2: SGHRS, YFSETQ. CDR3 length: 17 residues. In DNA form, the CDR3 reads TGCGCCAGCACCAACCACGGGGCGGCCGGGGGCACCGGGGAGCTGTTTTTT. It codes for CASTNHGAAGGTGELFF.

V gene TRBV4-1 combines with J gene TRBJ1-3; a possible D gene is TRBD1 (5 bases). The germline V gene encodes CDR1 MGHRA and CDR2 YSYEKL. CDR3 length equals 18 residues. V lost 1 base, J lost 0 bases, and 16 bases lay in between. The CDR3 DNA sequence: TGCGCCAGCAGCCAAGGGGGTAGGGGAAGGTCCTCTGGAAACACCATATATTTT. This sequence encodes CASSQGGRGRSSGNTIYF.

This rearrangement joins TRBV7-9 to TRBJ2-7; TRBD2 agrees at 8 bases. The CDR3 has 15 amino acids. With V trimmed by 6 bases and J by 3 bases, 10 bases remained unmatched. CDR1 SEHNR and CDR2 FQNEAQ come from the germline V gene (reference sequence). The CDR3: CASRPNGGEVYEQYF. DNA of the CDR3: TGTGCCAGCAGACCGAACGGGGGGGAAGTCTACGAGCAGTACTTC.

The chain employs TRBV7-9 and TRBJ2-7; D remains unclear. The germline CDR1 and CDR2 sequences are SEHNR and FQNEAQ (reference sequence). This CDR3 is built from 15 residues. V shed 1 base and J shed 0 bases, with 10 bases lying between them. CDR3 residues: CASSLDSQISYEQYF. DNA for the CDR3: TGTGCCAGCAGCTTAGATTCCCAGATCTCCTACGAGCAGTACTTC.

This clone was recorded once. The V call is TRBV28, the J call TRBJ1-6, with 7 bases matching TRBD1. Unmatched junction bases numbered 5, after V lost 6 bases and J lost 3 bases. Germline V gene sequence: CDR1 MDHEN, CDR2 SYDVKM. The CDR3 spans 15 residues. The CDR3 region has the DNA TGTGCCAGCAGGAGCCGGGACAGCTATAATTCACCCCTCCACTTT. It is translated as CASRSRDSYNSPLHF.

This clone has only a few counts. The rearrangement joins TRBV21-1 to TRBJ2-5; TRBD2, the table's D call, was not compared with the DNA. TRBV21-1 is a pseudogene segment. There are 14 residues in the CDR3. The CDR3 sequence: CASRNDGGRKTQYF. As DNA, the CDR3 is TGTGCCAGCAGAAATGACGGGGGGAGGAAGACCCAGTACTTC.

J is TRBJ1-6 and V is TRBV19, with 10 bases matching TRBD1. J was trimmed by 0 bases and V by 6 bases; bases with no gene match: 2. The CDR3 sequence is 16 residues long. CDR1 LNHDA and CDR2 SQIVND come from the germline V gene (reference sequence). The CDR3 loop is CASRDRGSSYNSPLHF. In DNA form, the CDR3 reads TGTGCCAGTAGGGACAGGGGGAGCTCCTATAATTCACCCCTCCACTTT.

The chain links TRBV7-2 to TRBJ1-2; 9 bases map to TRBD1. The germline CDR1 and CDR2 sequences are SGHTA and FQGNSA. The CDR3 has 14 residues. V lost 4 bases and J lost 6; bases outside the gene matches: 6. The CDR3 loop is CASSWGDRVDGYTF. CDR3 in DNA: TGTGCCAGCAGCTGGGGGGACAGGGTCGATGGCTACACCTTC.

This sequence joins TRBV28 and TRBJ2-1; TRBD2 is a possible D gene (7 bases). Germline CDR1 is MDHEN and CDR2 is SYDVKM. The V and J ends lost 6 bases and 6 bases respectively, with 24 bases between them. The CDR3 runs to 17 residues. The chain's CDR3 is CASRILPLTGGLNEQFF. CDR3 in DNA: TGTGCCAGCAGAATCCTCCCTTTGACGGGGGGCCTCAATGAGCAGTTCTTC. The complete variable domain, with remaining parts taken from reference TRBV28 and TRBJ2-1, reads DVKVTQSSRYLVKRTGEKVFLECVQDMDHENMFWYRQDPGLGLRLIYFSYDVKMKEKGDIPEGYSVSREKKERFSLILESASTNQTSMYLCASRILPLTGGLNEQFFGPGTRLTVL.

The chain carries TRBV27 and TRBJ2-3; 10 bases are shared with TRBD2. The CDR3 extends over 18 amino acids. Germline V gene sequence: CDR1 MNHEY, CDR2 SMNVEV (reference sequence). The V and J ends lost 3 bases and 2 bases, in that order; junction bases with no gene match: 11. The CDR3 nucleotides read TGTGCCAGCAGTTTCCTCCGGCTAGCGGGGGTCCTCACAGATACGCAGTATTTT. Its translation is CASSFLRLAGVLTDTQYF.

The chain uses TRBV28 and TRBJ1-4, with a weak D call TRBD1 (6 bases). CDR1 MDHEN and CDR2 SYDVKM come from the germline V gene. The CDR3 runs to 16 residues. V gave up 6 bases and J gave up 4 bases, with 18 bases separating them. CDR3 in DNA: TGTGCCAGCAGGGATACCGGGGGGGCGGGTAATGAAAAACTGTTTTTT. It specifies CASRDTGGAGNEKLFF.

This clone was recorded only once. This chain uses TRBV5-1 with TRBJ2-3, with a possible D match to TRBD2 (6 bases). With 2 bases removed from V and 0 bases from J, the gap between germline ends came to 13 bases. CDR1 SGHRS and CDR2 YFSETQ come from the germline V gene. The CDR3 is 16 residues long. CDR3 nucleotides: TGCGCCAGCAGCTTACGCCAGAGCGGGAGCACAGATACGCAGTATTTT. It yields the protein CASSLRQSGSTDTQYF. Full variable domain (missing parts from reference TRBV5-1 and TRBJ2-3): KAGVTQTPRYLIKTRGQQVTLSCSPISGHRSVSWYQQTPGQGLQFLFEYFSETQRNKGNFPGRFSGRQFSNSRSEMNVSTLELGDSALYLCASSLRQSGSTDTQYFGPGTRLTVL.

The chain has TRBV28 and TRBJ1-5, with a weak D call TRBD1 (6 bases). Germline CDR1 and CDR2: MDHEN and SYDVKM. The CDR3 covers 12 residues. The germline V and J ends were trimmed by 3 bases and 11 bases, with 11 bases remaining between them. CDR3 protein: CASSFRGGTQHF. The DNA of the CDR3 is TGTGCCAGCAGTTTTCGCGGGGGCACCCAGCATTTT.

The V gene is TRBV7-3, the J gene TRBJ2-2; D possibly corresponds to TRBD1 (5 bases). CDR3 length equals 14 residues. Deletions cut 4 bases from V and 3 bases from J, with 9 bases between. CDR1 and CDR2 (germline): SGHTA, FQGTGA. The CDR3 nucleotides are TGTGCCAGCAGCTACACCAGGGACACCGGGGAGCTGTTTTTT. Translated: CASSYTRDTGELFF.

V and J are TRBV27 and TRBJ1-4; possible D gene TRBD1, 5 bases. Trimming took 5 bases from V and 0 from J, leaving 13 bases between them. The CDR3 is 16 residues long. Germline-derived CDR1 and CDR2 are MNHEY and SMNVEV (reference sequence). The CDR3 spells CASSPRGVATNEKLFF. The CDR3 DNA is TGTGCCAGCAGTCCCCGGGGGGTTGCAACTAATGAAAAACTGTTTTTT.

This chain connects TRBV19 to TRBJ2-5, with 13 bases aligning to TRBD2. This CDR3 contains 13 residues. Unmatched junction bases numbered 0, after V lost 6 bases and J lost 5 bases. Germline loops: CDR1 LNHDA, CDR2 SQIVND (reference sequence). The CDR3 sequence: CASRGLAGETQYF. DNA of the CDR3: TGTGCCAGTAGGGGACTAGCGGGGGAGACCCAGTACTTC.